The 9 T cell receptor beta chains listed next were all sequenced from one sample in a study of tumor and adjacent non-tumor tissue in lung cancer. The library came from three nested PCR rounds adapted from ARM-PCR protocols. TCRdb redid the calling of the multiplex PCR reads with MiXCR, one entry per CDR3 protein. The sample has roughly 75,000 distinct CDR3 sequences, around 70% seen once. The template was RNA from unsorted bulk tissue. This non-tumor lung sample came from over 3 cm beyond the tumor edge. What was sequenced was distant non-tumor lung tissue. These receptors were taken from a woman in her fifties or sixties with non-small cell lung cancer.

For this clonotype: A much larger clone lies one base from this, so it may be a read error. The J gene is TRBJ2-2, the V gene TRBV29-1, with 8 bases matching TRBD2. Per germline, CDR1 SQVTM and CDR2 ANQGSEA. CDR3 length equals 14 residues. The CDR3 is CSARTSLNIGELFF. CDR3 DNA sequence: TGCAGCGCCCGGACTAGCTTGAACATCGGGGAGCTGTTTTTT.

In this sample, this clonotype turned up a few times. This chain connects TRBV30 to TRBJ2-2, with D perhaps assigned TRBD1 or TRBD2 (5 bases each). V shed 0 bases and J shed 3 bases, with 5 bases lying between them. The CDR3 runs to 13 residues. Germline V gene data show CDR1 as GTSNPN and CDR2 as SVGIG (reference sequence). The CDR3 DNA follows: TGTGCCTGGAGTGTGGGGGACACCGGGGAGCTGTTTTTT. It codes for CAWSVGDTGELFF.

Regarding this clonotype: The junction does not match germline at one end; this may be a read error. The V call is TRBV28, the J call TRBJ1-3, with a possible D match to TRBD1 (5 bases). The germline CDR1 and CDR2 sequences are MDHEN and SYDVKM. The CDR3 sequence is 15 residues long. CDR3 sequence: CGSSRGTSSGNTMYF. The CDR3 region has the DNA TGTGGCAGCAGTCGTGGGACCAGCTCTGGAAACACCATGTATTTT.

Points on this clonotype: A much larger clone lies one base from this, so it may be a read error. The chain has TRBV5-6 and TRBJ1-2; 10 nucleotides agree with TRBD1. Losses at the gene ends were 1 base for V and 6 bases for J; bases not matched to a gene: 9. This CDR3 is 16 amino acids long. Germline CDR1 SGHDT, CDR2 YYEEEE. This chain's CDR3 is CASSLWGTGDPHGYTF. CDR3 coding DNA: TGTGCCAGCAGCTTGTGGGGGACAGGGGACCCCCATGGCTACACCTTC. The full variable domain, with the rest looked up from reference TRBV5-6 and TRBJ1-2, is DAGVTQSPTHLIKTRGQQVTLRCSPKSGHDTVSWYQQALGQGPQFIFQYYEEEERQRGNFPDRFSGHQFPNYSSELNVNALLLGDSALYLCASSLWGTGDPHGYTFGSGTRLTVV.

In this sample, this clonotype turned up a few times. The junction departs from germline at one end; a sequencing error may be responsible. The chain recombines TRBV20-1 with TRBJ2-1; TRBD2 matches 14 bases. Germline CDR1 DFQATT, CDR2 SNEGSKA (reference sequence). The CDR3 runs 16 residues. This CDR3 is CGAIGTSGSSRNEQFF. CDR3 DNA: TGCGGTGCTATCGGGACTAGCGGGAGCTCTCGTAATGAGCAGTTCTTC.

V is TRBV5-1 and J is TRBJ2-2; D is uncertain. Germline-derived CDR1 and CDR2 are SGHRS and YFSETQ. The CDR3 covers 14 residues. The V and J ends lost 1 base and 7 bases respectively, with 11 bases between them. CDR3 DNA: TGCGCCAGCAGCTTGAGGACGGGTAACGGGGAGCTGTTTTTT. It specifies CASSLRTGNGELFF.

Comments on this clonotype: A much bigger clone sits one base away, suggesting this may be a read error. The V call is TRBV6-1, the J call TRBJ1-5; D possibly corresponds to TRBD1 (5 bases). Germline lookup yields CDR1 MNHNS and CDR2 SASEGT. Trimming took off 5 bases at V and 2 bases at J, with 10 bases between the two ends. The CDR3 is 14 residues long. The CDR3 spells CASSHAGGNQPQHF. The CDR3 region has the DNA TGTGCCAGCAGTCATGCGGGGGGCAATCAGCCCCAGCATTTT.

Note on this clonotype: This could be a read error, since a much larger clone is one nucleotide away. Because the CDR3 is missing its conserved closing phenylalanine or tryptophan, this is likely a read error. This chain's CDR3 is CVSSYSTATVGNSPLHL. The CDR3 DNA reads TGTGTCAGCAGTTACTCTACGGCGACAGTTGGTAATTCACCCCTCCACTTG. The V call is TRBV6-2 or TRBV6-3, the J call TRBJ1-6; D may be TRBD1 (5 bases). This CDR3 spans 17 amino acids. Germline V gene sequence: CDR1 MNHEY, CDR2 SVGEGT.

The chain has TRBV20-1 and TRBJ2-7; tentative D call: TRBD1 (6 bases). V was pared by 3 bases and J by 9 bases, with 21 bases between. The CDR3 covers 14 residues. The germline gives CDR1 DFQATT, CDR2 SNEGSKA (reference sequence). The CDR3 spells CSASSEGTCHVQYF. The CDR3 DNA is TGCAGTGCTAGTAGTGAGGGGACATGCCACGTGCAGTACTTC.